This T cell receptor beta chain was captured in a study of blood T cell repertoires in COVID-19. About the study: Some COVID-19 samples were acute and others convalescent; all came from the United States, Italy and Spain. Sample material is recorded as cDNA or gDNA derived from T cells, B-cell-depleted T cells, or PBMCs.

Per the original methods: Estimation of nucleated cell counts relied on the amplification of reference gene primers. Sequenced by immunoSEQ multiplex PCR; TCRdb stores in-frame clones only, minus some. The V and J calls and clone size were taken over from that table, and D and trimming were inferred from the DNA. This table holds 93,000 or so clones, more than 75% found once. V shed 4 bases and J shed 6 bases, with 10 bases lying between them. The germline gives CDR1 SNHLY, CDR2 FYNNEI. The CDR3 sequence is 13 residues long. Sequenced material: peripheral blood. The chain employs TRBV2 and TRBJ2-1; possibly TRBD2 for D (5 bases). The sequence came from a human donor in a cohort sampled during active COVID-19. CDR3 in amino acids: CASSVDYGNEQFF. The CDR3, as DNA: TGTGCCAGCAGTGTAGACTACGGCAATGAGCAGTTCTTC.